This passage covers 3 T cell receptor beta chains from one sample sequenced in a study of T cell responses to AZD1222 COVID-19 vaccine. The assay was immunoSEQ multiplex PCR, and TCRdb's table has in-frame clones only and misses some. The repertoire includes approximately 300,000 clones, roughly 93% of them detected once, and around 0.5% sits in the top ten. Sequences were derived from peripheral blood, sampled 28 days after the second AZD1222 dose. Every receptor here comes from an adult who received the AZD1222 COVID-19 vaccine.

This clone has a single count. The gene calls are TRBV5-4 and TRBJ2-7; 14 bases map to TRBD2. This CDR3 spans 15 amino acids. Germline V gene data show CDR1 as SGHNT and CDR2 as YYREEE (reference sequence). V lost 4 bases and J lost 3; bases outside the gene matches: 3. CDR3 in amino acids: CASSKGTSGGYEQYF. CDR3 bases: TGTGCCAGCAGCAAGGGGACTAGCGGGGGCTACGAGCAGTACTTC.

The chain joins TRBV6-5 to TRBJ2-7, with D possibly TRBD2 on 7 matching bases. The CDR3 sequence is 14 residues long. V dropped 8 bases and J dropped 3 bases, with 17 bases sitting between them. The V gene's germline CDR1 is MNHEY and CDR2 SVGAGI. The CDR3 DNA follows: TGTGCCAGCGGCCCCAGGGGAGGGAACTACGAGCAGTACTTC. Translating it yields CASGPRGGNYEQYF.

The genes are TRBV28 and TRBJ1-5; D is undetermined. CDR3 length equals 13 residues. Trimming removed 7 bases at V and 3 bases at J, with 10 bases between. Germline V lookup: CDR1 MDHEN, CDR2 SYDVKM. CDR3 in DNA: TGTGCCAGCACCTCTGGGCCCAATCAGCCCCAGCATTTT. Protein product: CASTSGPNQPQHF. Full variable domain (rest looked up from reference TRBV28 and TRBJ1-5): DVKVTQSSRYLVKRTGEKVFLECVQDMDHENMFWYRQDPGLGLRLIYFSYDVKMKEKGDIPEGYSVSREKKERFSLILESASTNQTSMYLCASTSGPNQPQHFGDGTRLSIL.